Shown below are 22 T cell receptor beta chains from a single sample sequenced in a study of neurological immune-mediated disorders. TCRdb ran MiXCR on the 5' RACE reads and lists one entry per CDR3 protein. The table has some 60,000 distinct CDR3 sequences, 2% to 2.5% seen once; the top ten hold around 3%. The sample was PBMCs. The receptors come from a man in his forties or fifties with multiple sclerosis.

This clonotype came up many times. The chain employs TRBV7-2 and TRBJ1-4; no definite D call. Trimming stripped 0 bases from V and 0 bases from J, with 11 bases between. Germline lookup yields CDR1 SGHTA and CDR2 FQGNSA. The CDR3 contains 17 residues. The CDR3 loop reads CASSLAFTAATNEKLFF. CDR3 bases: TGTGCCAGCAGCTTAGCGTTTACTGCAGCAACTAATGAAAAACTGTTTTTT.

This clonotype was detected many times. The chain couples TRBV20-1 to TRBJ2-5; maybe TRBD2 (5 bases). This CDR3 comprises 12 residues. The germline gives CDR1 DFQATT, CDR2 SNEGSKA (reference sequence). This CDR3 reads CSRGGFQETQYF. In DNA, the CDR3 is TGCTCCCGCGGCGGGTTCCAAGAGACCCAGTACTTC.

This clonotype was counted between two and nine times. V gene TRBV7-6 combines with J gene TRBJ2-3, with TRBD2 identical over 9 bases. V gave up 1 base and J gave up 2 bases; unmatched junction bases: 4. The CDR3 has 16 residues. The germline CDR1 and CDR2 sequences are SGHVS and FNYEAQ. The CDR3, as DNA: TGTGCCAGCAGCTTAGGAGCGGGGGGTTCCACAGATACGCAGTATTTT. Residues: CASSLGAGGSTDTQYF.

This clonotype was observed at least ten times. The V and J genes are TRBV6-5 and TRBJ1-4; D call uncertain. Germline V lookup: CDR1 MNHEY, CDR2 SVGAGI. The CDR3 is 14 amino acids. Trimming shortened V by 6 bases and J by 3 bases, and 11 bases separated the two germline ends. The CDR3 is CASSSGVPNEKLFF. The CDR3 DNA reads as TGTGCCAGCAGCTCCGGCGTGCCTAATGAAAAACTGTTTTTT.

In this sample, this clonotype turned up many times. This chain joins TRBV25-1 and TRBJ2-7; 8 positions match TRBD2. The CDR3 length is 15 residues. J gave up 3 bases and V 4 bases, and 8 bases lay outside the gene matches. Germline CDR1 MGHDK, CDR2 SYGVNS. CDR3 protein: CASSGVAGRIYEQYF. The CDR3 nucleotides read TGTGCCAGCAGTGGGGTAGCGGGGAGAATCTACGAGCAGTACTTC.

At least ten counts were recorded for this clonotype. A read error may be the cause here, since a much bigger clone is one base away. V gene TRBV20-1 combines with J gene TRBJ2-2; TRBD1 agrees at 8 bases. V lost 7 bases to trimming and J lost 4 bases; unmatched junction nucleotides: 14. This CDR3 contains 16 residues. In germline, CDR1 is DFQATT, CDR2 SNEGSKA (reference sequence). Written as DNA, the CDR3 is TGCAGTGTCCTCGTGCCGGACAGGGCGAGCACCGGGGAGCTGTTTTTT. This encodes CSVLVPDRASTGELFF.

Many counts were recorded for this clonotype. This chain's CDR3 is CSARPPGARGTGELFF. The CDR3 coding sequence is TGCAGTGCTAGACCCCCGGGTGCCAGGGGTACCGGGGAGCTGTTTTTT. The chain is built from TRBV20-1 and TRBJ2-2; D might be TRBD1 (6 bases). Germline V lookup: CDR1 DFQATT, CDR2 SNEGSKA (reference sequence). Trimming pared 2 bases from V and 5 bases from J, leaving 18 bases between. The CDR3 has 16 amino acids.

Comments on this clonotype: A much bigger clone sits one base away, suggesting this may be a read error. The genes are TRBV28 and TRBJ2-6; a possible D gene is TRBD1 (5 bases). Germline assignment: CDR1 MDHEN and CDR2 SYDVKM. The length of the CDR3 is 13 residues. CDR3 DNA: TGTGCCAGTAGGATATCTGGGGCCAAAGTCCTGACTTTC. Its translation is CASRISGAKVLTF.

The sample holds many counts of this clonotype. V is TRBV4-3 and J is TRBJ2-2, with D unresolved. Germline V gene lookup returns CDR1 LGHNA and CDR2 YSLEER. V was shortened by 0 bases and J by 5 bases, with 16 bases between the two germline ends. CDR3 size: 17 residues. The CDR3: CASSQDLAVNPTGELFF. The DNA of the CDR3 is TGCGCCAGCAGCCAAGATTTGGCGGTTAACCCAACCGGGGAGCTGTTTTTT.

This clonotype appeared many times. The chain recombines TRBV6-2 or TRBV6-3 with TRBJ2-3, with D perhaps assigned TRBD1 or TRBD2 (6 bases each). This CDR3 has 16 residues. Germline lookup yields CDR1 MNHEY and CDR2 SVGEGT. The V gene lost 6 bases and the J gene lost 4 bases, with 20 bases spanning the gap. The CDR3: CASRLRGASRADTQYF. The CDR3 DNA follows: TGTGCCAGCAGACTAAGGGGGGCTAGCCGCGCAGATACGCAGTATTTT.

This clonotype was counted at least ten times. CDR3 nucleotide sequence: TGTGCCAGCAGCCCGAGGGCCGGGAACGAGCAGTACTTC. Its protein product is CASSPRAGNEQYF. This rearrangement joins TRBV7-2 to TRBJ2-7; maybe TRBD2 (5 bases). Trimming pared 5 bases from V and 5 bases from J, leaving 13 bases between. The length of the CDR3 is 13 residues. Germline values: CDR1 SGHTA, CDR2 FQGNSA.

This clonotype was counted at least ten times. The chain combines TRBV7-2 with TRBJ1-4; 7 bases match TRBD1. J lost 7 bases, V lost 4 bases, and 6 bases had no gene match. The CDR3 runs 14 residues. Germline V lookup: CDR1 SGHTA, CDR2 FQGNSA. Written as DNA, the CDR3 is TGTGCCAGCAGCTCCCGACAGGGCGCTGAAAAACTGTTTTTT. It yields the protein CASSSRQGAEKLFF.

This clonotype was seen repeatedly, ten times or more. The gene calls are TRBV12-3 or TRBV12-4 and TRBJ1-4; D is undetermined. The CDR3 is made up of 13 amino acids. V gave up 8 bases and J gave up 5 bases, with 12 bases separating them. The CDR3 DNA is TGTGCCAGCTCCCCCCAGGCGAATGAAAAACTGTTTTTT. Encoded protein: CASSPQANEKLFF.

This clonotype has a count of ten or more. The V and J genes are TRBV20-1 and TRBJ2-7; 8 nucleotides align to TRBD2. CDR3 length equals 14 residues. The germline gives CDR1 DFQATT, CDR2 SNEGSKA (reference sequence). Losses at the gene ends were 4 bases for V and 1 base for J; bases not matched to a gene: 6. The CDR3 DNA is TGCAGTGCTACCGCACTAGCGGAATCCTACGAGCAGTACTTC. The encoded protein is CSATALAESYEQYF.

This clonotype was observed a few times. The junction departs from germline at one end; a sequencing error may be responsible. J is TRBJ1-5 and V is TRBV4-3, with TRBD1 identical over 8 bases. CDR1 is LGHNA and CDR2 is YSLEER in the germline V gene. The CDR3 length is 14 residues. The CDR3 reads CASSLGQGNKTQNF. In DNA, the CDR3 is TGCGCCAGCAGCCTCGGACAGGGCAATAAGACCCAGAATTTT.

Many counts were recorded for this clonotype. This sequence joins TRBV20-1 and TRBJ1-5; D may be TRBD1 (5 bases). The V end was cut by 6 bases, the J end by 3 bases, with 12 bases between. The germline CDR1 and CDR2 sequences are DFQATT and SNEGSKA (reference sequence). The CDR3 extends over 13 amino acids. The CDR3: CSAFREFNQPQHF. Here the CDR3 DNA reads TGCAGTGCCTTCAGGGAATTCAATCAGCCCCAGCATTTT.

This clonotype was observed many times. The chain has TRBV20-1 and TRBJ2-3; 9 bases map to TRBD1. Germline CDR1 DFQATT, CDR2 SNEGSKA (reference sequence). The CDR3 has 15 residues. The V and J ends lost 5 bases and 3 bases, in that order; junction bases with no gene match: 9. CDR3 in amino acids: CSASPGQGRTDTQYF. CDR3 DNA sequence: TGCAGTGCTTCTCCGGGACAGGGAAGGACAGATACGCAGTATTTT.

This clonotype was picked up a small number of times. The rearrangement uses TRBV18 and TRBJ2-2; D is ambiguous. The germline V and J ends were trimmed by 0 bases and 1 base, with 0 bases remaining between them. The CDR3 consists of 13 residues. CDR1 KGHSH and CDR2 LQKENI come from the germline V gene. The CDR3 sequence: CASSPPNTGELFF. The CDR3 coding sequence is TGTGCCAGCTCACCACCGAACACCGGGGAGCTGTTTTTT.

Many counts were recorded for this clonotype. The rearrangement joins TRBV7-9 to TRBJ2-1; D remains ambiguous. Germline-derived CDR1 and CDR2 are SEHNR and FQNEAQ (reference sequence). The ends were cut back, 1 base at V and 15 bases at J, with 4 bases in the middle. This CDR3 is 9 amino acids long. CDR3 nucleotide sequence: TGTGCCAGCAGCTTAGGCCCGTTCTTC. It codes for CASSLGPFF.

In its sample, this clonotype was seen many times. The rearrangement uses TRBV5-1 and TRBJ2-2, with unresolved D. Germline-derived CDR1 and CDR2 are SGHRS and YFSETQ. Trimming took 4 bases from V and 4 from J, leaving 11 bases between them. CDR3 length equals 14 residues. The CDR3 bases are TGCGCCAGCAGCCCACAACAGAGCACCGGGGAGCTGTTTTTT. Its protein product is CASSPQQSTGELFF.

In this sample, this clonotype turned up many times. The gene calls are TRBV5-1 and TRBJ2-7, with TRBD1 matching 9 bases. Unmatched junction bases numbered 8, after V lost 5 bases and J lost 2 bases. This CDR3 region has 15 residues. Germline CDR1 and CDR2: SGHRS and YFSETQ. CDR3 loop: CASRPGTGYTYEQYF. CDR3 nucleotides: TGCGCCAGCAGGCCCGGGACAGGGTATACCTACGAGCAGTACTTC.

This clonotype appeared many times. DNA of the CDR3: TGTGCCAGCAGCTCCGGACTAGTTAGCACAGATACGCAGTATTTT. Its protein is CASSSGLVSTDTQYF. This chain connects TRBV7-2 to TRBJ2-3, with 7 bases that match TRBD2. The CDR3 consists of 15 residues. Unmatched junction bases numbered 4, after V lost 4 bases and J lost 0 bases. In germline, CDR1 is SGHTA, CDR2 FQGNSA.